This T cell receptor beta chain came from a study of T cells in Graves' hyperthyroidism and ophthalmopathy. With 3 bases clipped from V and 6 bases from J, the junction kept 3 bases outside the gene matches. The CDR3 length is 14 residues. The germline CDR1 and CDR2 sequences are SNHLY and FYNNEI. The investigators amplified TCR beta CDR3 regions from RNA transcripts. Primed by the HTBI set, a first-round RT-PCR was run on the TCR CDR3. TCRdb passed the multiplex PCR reads through MiXCR, listing each CDR3 protein once. The sample contains a few hundred thousand distinct CDR3 sequences, about 15% of which appear only once. This clonotype came up a few times.

The sample comprised blood. The V call is TRBV2, the J call TRBJ2-7; 12 positions agree with TRBD1. This receptor was taken from a woman under 40 with Graves' hyperthyroidism. The CDR3 loop reads CASSEGQGASEQYF. CDR3 bases: TGTGCCAGCAGTGAGGGACAGGGGGCCAGCGAGCAGTACTTC.